These 6 T cell receptor beta chains share one sample of origin, sequenced in a study of T cell responses to AZD1222 COVID-19 vaccine. Assay: immunoSEQ multiplex PCR; the TCRdb copy retains only in-frame clones and omits some. The sample has about 130,000 clones, roughly 90% seen once. Sequencing was performed on peripheral blood, taken on day 0 of AZD1222 vaccination. These receptors all stem from an adult in good health.

V usage is TRBV30 and J usage is TRBJ2-6; 8 bases map to TRBD1. Per germline, CDR1 GTSNPN and CDR2 SVGIG (reference sequence). The V segment lost 1 base and the J segment 0 bases; nucleotides outside the gene matches: 11. The length of the CDR3 is 19 residues. The CDR3 is CAWSGTDRGPPSGANVLTF. The CDR3 DNA sequence: TGTGCCTGGAGTGGGACCGACAGGGGCCCACCCTCTGGGGCCAACGTCCTGACTTTC.

The chain uses TRBV18 and TRBJ1-5; D is perhaps TRBD1 (6 bases). CDR1 and CDR2 (germline): KGHSH, LQKENI. Trimming removed 6 bases at V and 1 base at J, with 16 bases between. This CDR3 comprises 16 residues. DNA for the CDR3: TGTGCCAGCTCCAAGTCAGGGGCAGGCAGCAATCAGCCCCAGCATTTT. Its translation is CASSKSGAGSNQPQHF.

The gene calls are TRBV30 and TRBJ1-4, with TRBD1 as a possible D gene (6 bases). CDR1 and CDR2 (germline): GTSNPN, SVGIG (reference sequence). V lost 5 bases, J lost 5 bases, and 15 bases lay in between. The CDR3 is 14 residues long. The CDR3 sequence: CAWARGGGNEKLFF. CDR3 nucleotides: TGTGCCTGGGCCAGAGGGGGGGGGAATGAAAAACTGTTTTTT.

This sequence joins TRBV6-5 and TRBJ1-3; D unclear. Germline loops: CDR1 MNHEY, CDR2 SVGAGI. V was clipped by 5 bases and J by 2 bases, with 10 bases between them. This CDR3 has 14 residues. The CDR3 DNA reads TGTGCCAGCAGTAAGGGAACTACTGGAAACACCATATATTTT. This codes for CASSKGTTGNTIYF.

The CDR3, as DNA: TGTGCCAGCAGCCAAGATTTCGGATTGGTAGGGAACACTGAAGCTTTCTTT. This codes for CASSQDFGLVGNTEAFF. V is TRBV3-1 (or the pseudogene TRBV3-2) and J is TRBJ1-1; D remains ambiguous. This CDR3 region has 17 residues. Trimming pared 0 bases from V and 1 base from J, leaving 15 bases between. CDR1 and CDR2 (germline): LGHDT, YNNKEL (reference sequence).

The chain joins TRBV7-9 to TRBJ1-2; maybe TRBD1 (5 bases). Trimming shortened V by 5 bases and J by 0 bases, and 19 bases separated the two germline ends. Germline V gene lookup returns CDR1 SEHNR and CDR2 FQNEAQ (reference sequence). The CDR3 extends over 17 amino acids. The CDR3, as DNA: TGTGCCAGCAGCCGAGGGACGGCGTACCTAGCTAACTATGGCTACACCTTC. Protein sequence: CASSRGTAYLANYGYTF.